This passage covers 21 T cell receptor beta chains from one sample sequenced in a study of blood T cell repertoires in COVID-19. Measured with immunoSEQ multiplex PCR; TCRdb has only the in-frame clones, and not every one. The table lists some 100,000 clones, around nine tenths of them singletons. The specimen was peripheral blood. These receptors came from a human donor with acute or convalescent COVID-19. The donor label of this sample is uncertain.

The chain recombines TRBV5-8 with TRBJ1-2; 9 bases align to TRBD1. Germline V gene lookup returns CDR1 SGHTS and CDR2 YDEGEE. Trimming cost V 2 bases and J 6 bases; bases outside gene matches: 11. CDR3 length equals 16 residues. CDR3 nucleotides: TGTGCCAGCAGCTTATCGGACAGGGGCGGAAAAAATGGCTACACCTTC. It encodes CASSLSDRGGKNGYTF.

This chain links TRBV29-1 with TRBJ2-2; 7 bases match TRBD1. Looked up from germline, CDR1 is SQVTM and CDR2 is ANQGSEA. Trimming cost V 7 bases and J 8 bases; bases outside gene matches: 7. The CDR3 length is 12 residues. The CDR3 region is CSAGQLLGELFF. CDR3 coding DNA: TGCAGCGCGGGACAGTTATTAGGGGAGCTGTTTTTT.

The gene calls are TRBV4-1 and TRBJ2-5, with D perhaps matching TRBD1 (5 bases). Germline CDR1 and CDR2: MGHRA and YSYEKL. This CDR3 contains 14 residues. V lost 4 bases and J 4 bases, leaving 13 bases between the germline ends. The CDR3 sequence is CASSLRLGRETQYF. CDR3 in DNA: TGCGCCAGCAGCCTCAGATTGGGGCGAGAGACCCAGTACTTC.

V usage is TRBV27 and J usage is TRBJ2-3; D unclear. The CDR3 length is 16 residues. Germline CDR1 and CDR2: MNHEY and SMNVEV (reference sequence). V was clipped by 3 bases and J by 4 bases, with 17 bases between them. The CDR3 DNA follows: TGTGCCAGCAGTTTTCTTCCCCTGGCGGCGGCAGATACGCAGTATTTT. Its translation: CASSFLPLAAADTQYF.

The chain's CDR3 is CASSLIWAGQGGEQYF. The CDR3 DNA is TGTGCCAGCAGCTTAATATGGGCAGGCCAGGGGGGCGAGCAGTACTTC. V gene TRBV7-3 combines with J gene TRBJ2-7; tentative D call: TRBD1 (7 bases). CDR3 length: 16 amino acids. Germline CDR1 is SGHTA and CDR2 is FQGTGA. The V gene lost 1 base and the J gene lost 6 bases, with 19 bases spanning the gap.

The CDR3 nucleotides are TGTGCCAGCAGCTTAACCGGAGTTCAAGAGACCCAGTACTTC. Residues: CASSLTGVQETQYF. This chain joins TRBV7-9 and TRBJ2-5; no reliable D call. The CDR3 has 14 amino acids. Germline lookup yields CDR1 SEHNR and CDR2 FQNEAQ (reference sequence). Trimming removed 2 bases at V and 2 bases at J, with 9 bases between.

This sequence joins TRBV7-9 and TRBJ2-3; 7 bases are shared with TRBD2. Germline V CDR1 and CDR2: SEHNR, FQNEAQ (reference sequence). V gave up 4 bases and J gave up 4 bases; unmatched junction bases: 2. The CDR3 loop spans 13 amino acids. CDR3: CASSSSGSDTQYF. In DNA, the CDR3 is TGTGCCAGCAGCTCTAGCGGATCAGATACGCAGTATTTT. The variable domain in full, completed from reference TRBV7-9 and TRBJ2-3, reads DTGVSQNPRHKITKRGQNVTFRCDPISEHNRLYWYRQTLGQGPEFLTYFQNEAQLEKSRLLSDRFSAERPKGSFSTLEIQRTEQGDSAMYLCASSSSGSDTQYFGPGTRLTVL.

This clone was picked up a small number of times. The CDR3 DNA reads TGTGCCAGTAGTACCAGACAGATTAATCAGCCCCAGCATTTT. Protein: CASSTRQINQPQHF. V and J are TRBV19 and TRBJ1-5, with D perhaps matching TRBD1 (5 bases). CDR3 length equals 14 residues. Germline CDR1 LNHDA, CDR2 SQIVND (reference sequence). The germline V and J ends were trimmed by 4 bases and 4 bases, with 11 bases remaining between them.

The chain employs TRBV7-8 and TRBJ1-5; D unresolved. CDR3 length: 13 amino acids. The germline gives CDR1 SGHVS, CDR2 FQNEAQ. The V end lost 4 bases, the J end lost 4 bases, and 8 bases lay between the germline ends. Here the CDR3 reads CASSSQFNQPQHF. DNA of the CDR3: TGTGCCAGCAGCTCGCAGTTTAATCAGCCCCAGCATTTT.

The CDR3 region is CASRPGQGGPTNEKLFF. The CDR3 DNA reads as TGTGCCAGCAGACCGGGACAAGGGGGACCAACTAATGAAAAACTGTTTTTT. The V gene is TRBV2, the J gene TRBJ1-4; possibly TRBD1 for D (6 bases). The germline V gene encodes CDR1 SNHLY and CDR2 FYNNEI. Trimming removed 6 bases from V and 0 bases from J, with 17 bases in between. This CDR3 is 17 amino acids long.

The chain employs TRBV5-1 and TRBJ2-7; 12 bases are shared with TRBD2. The CDR3 spans 18 residues. Germline CDR1 is SGHRS and CDR2 is YFSETQ. With 0 bases clipped from V and 3 bases from J, the junction kept 10 bases outside the gene matches. Written as DNA, the CDR3 is TGCGCCAGCAGCTTGGTGACTAGCGGGAGACCGATTGGCTACGAGCAGTACTTC. This codes for CASSLVTSGRPIGYEQYF. Supplemented by reference TRBV5-1 and TRBJ2-7, the full variable domain reads KAGVTQTPRYLIKTRGQQVTLSCSPISGHRSVSWYQQTPGQGLQFLFEYFSETQRNKGNFPGRFSGRQFSNSRSEMNVSTLELGDSALYLCASSLVTSGRPIGYEQYFGPGTRLTVT.

The V gene is TRBV7-9, the J gene TRBJ2-3; tentative D call: TRBD2 (5 bases). CDR3 length: 14 residues. The V gene lost 5 bases and the J gene lost 2 bases, with 11 bases spanning the gap. Germline-derived CDR1 and CDR2 are SEHNR and FQNEAQ (reference sequence). In DNA, the CDR3 is TGTGCCAGCAGCCGCGACGGGATCACAGATACGCAGTATTTT. Translating gives CASSRDGITDTQYF.

This chain uses TRBV19 with TRBJ1-2; weak D call: TRBD1 (5 bases). V lost 8 bases to trimming and J lost 2 bases, with 21 bases between them. Germline CDR1 is LNHDA and CDR2 is SQIVND (reference sequence). The CDR3 sequence is 16 residues long. CDR3 bases: TGTGCCAGTTCAATCCCGGGGGGGGTGAGGAACTATGGCTACACCTTC. Translation gives CASSIPGGVRNYGYTF.

This clone occurred a few times. This chain links TRBV5-1 with TRBJ1-6; D unclear. Germline loops: CDR1 SGHRS, CDR2 YFSETQ. V was trimmed by 1 base and J by 3 bases, leaving 11 bases between them. The CDR3 has 16 amino acids. CDR3 sequence: CASSLNSGFYNSPLHF. The DNA for the CDR3 is TGCGCCAGCAGCTTGAACAGCGGTTTCTATAATTCACCCCTCCACTTT. The full variable domain, with the rest looked up from reference TRBV5-1 and TRBJ1-6, is KAGVTQTPRYLIKTRGQQVTLSCSPISGHRSVSWYQQTPGQGLQFLFEYFSETQRNKGNFPGRFSGRQFSNSRSEMNVSTLELGDSALYLCASSLNSGFYNSPLHFGNGTRLTVT.

The chain has TRBV25-1 and TRBJ2-3, with 7 nucleotides matching TRBD2. In germline, CDR1 is MGHDK, CDR2 SYGVNS. J lost 4 bases, V lost 7 bases, and 17 bases had no gene match. CDR3 size: 17 residues. This CDR3 is CASMPAKGSGDADTQYF. Here the CDR3 DNA reads TGTGCCAGCATGCCGGCGAAGGGGAGCGGGGACGCAGATACGCAGTATTTT. Full variable domain (missing parts from reference TRBV25-1 and TRBJ2-3): EADIYQTPRYLVIGTGKKITLECSQTMGHDKMYWYQQDPGMELHLIHYSYGVNSTEKGDLSSESTVSRIRTEHFPLTLESARPSHTSQYLCASMPAKGSGDADTQYFGPGTRLTVL.

V is TRBV6-5 and J is TRBJ1-5; possibly TRBD1 for D (5 bases). This CDR3 is built from 14 residues. Looked up from germline, CDR1 is MNHEY and CDR2 is SVGAGI. V gave up 7 bases and J gave up 4 bases, with 14 bases separating them. The CDR3 region is CASKPSGTNQPQHF. The CDR3 bases are TGTGCCAGCAAACCCTCGGGGACTAATCAGCCCCAGCATTTT.

The chain carries TRBV5-4 and TRBJ1-4, with D perhaps TRBD1 (6 bases). V was clipped by 5 bases and J by 6 bases, with 11 bases between them. The germline gives CDR1 SGHNT, CDR2 YYREEE (reference sequence). The length of the CDR3 is 13 residues. CDR3 nucleotides: TGTGCCAGCAGGCCATGGACAGATGAAAAACTGTTTTTT. This translates into CASRPWTDEKLFF.

This clone has only a few counts. The chain links TRBV10-3 to TRBJ1-1; 7 bases map to TRBD1. Germline values: CDR1 ENHRY, CDR2 SYGVKD. The J segment lost 5 bases and the V segment lost 7 bases, leaving 16 bases of the junction unmatched. The length of the CDR3 is 16 residues. The CDR3 sequence: CAIIHPTTGMGTEAFF. The DNA of the CDR3 is TGTGCCATCATCCATCCCACGACAGGGATGGGAACTGAAGCTTTCTTT.

The genes are TRBV6-6 and TRBJ2-1, with 7 bases matching TRBD1. The J segment lost 7 bases and the V segment lost 6 bases, leaving 6 bases of the junction unmatched. The CDR3 loop spans 13 amino acids. Germline CDR1 is MNHNY and CDR2 is SVGAGI (reference sequence). Here the CDR3 reads CASSFDRVNEQFF. Here the CDR3 DNA reads TGTGCCAGCAGCTTTGACAGGGTGAATGAGCAGTTCTTC.

This chain links TRBV28 with TRBJ1-5; D remains unclear. This CDR3 contains 13 residues. Germline V CDR1 and CDR2: MDHEN, SYDVKM. V was pared by 7 bases and J by 2 bases, with 9 bases between. In nucleotides, the CDR3 is TGTGCCAGCACGTACGGGGGCAATCAGCCCCAGCATTTT. It encodes CASTYGGNQPQHF.

The gene calls are TRBV7-9 and TRBJ2-5; 8 bases are a match to TRBD2. Germline V CDR1 and CDR2: SEHNR, FQNEAQ (reference sequence). The V and J ends lost 5 bases and 4 bases, in that order; junction bases with no gene match: 12. The CDR3 contains 16 residues. The CDR3 loop reads CASSPHPRGGGETQYF. CDR3 DNA: TGTGCCAGCAGCCCACACCCTCGGGGGGGAGGAGAGACCCAGTACTTC.